These T cell receptor beta chains were read from a single sample in a study of shared T cell receptors in the human thymus. The method was immunoSEQ multiplex PCR; TCRdb's version includes in-frame clones alone and lacks a portion of them. The sample shows about 380,000 clones, approximately 95% of them seen only once. The sequenced sample was thymocytes. The receptors were gathered from a human donor. Each CDR3 is given with its conserved first and last residue. Each record gives: V gene, J gene, clone size, D gene, CDR3 DNA, CDR3 protein. A D gene is named only where the DNA matches it firmly. Size is omitted from some rows. Given values are once, few, many or a class for expanded clones.

>TRBV27|TRBJ1-4|once|TRBD1
TGTGCCAGCAGTTTAGGGCCCGCAGACAGGGGGCGAGAAAAACTGTTTTTT
CASSLGPADRGREKLFF
>TRBV7-2|TRBJ2-7|few|-
TGTGCCAGCAGCTTTCCCTACGAGCAGTACTTC
CASSFPYEQYF
>TRBV14|TRBJ2-7|-|-
TGTGCCAGCAGCCAAGCACAGCATCCCTACGAGCAGTACTTC
CASSQAQHPYEQYF
>TRBV19|TRBJ1-1|-|-
TGTGCCAGTACCGTGGACAGTCCCACTGAAGCTTTCTTT
CASTVDSPTEAFF
>TRBV7-6|TRBJ2-7|-|-
TGTGCCAGCAGCTTACAAGCGGCGTTATACGAGCAGTACTTC
CASSLQAALYEQYF
>TRBV7-9|TRBJ2-5|-|TRBD2
TGTGCCAGCAGAATAGCGGGAGTGGGCCAAGAGACCCAGTACTTC
CASRIAGVGQETQYF
>TRBV4-1|TRBJ1-5|-|-
TGCGCCAGCAGCCAAGAGGGGTTTCGCAATCAGCCCCAGCATTTT
CASSQEGFRNQPQHF
>TRBV19|TRBJ2-1|-|-
TGTGCCATCGGAACCCGGGACCACAATGAGCAGTTCTTC
CAIGTRDHNEQFF
>TRBV30|TRBJ1-2|-|-
TGTGCCTGGGGGCCCAACTATGGCTACACCTTC
CAWGPNYGYTF
>TRBV4-2|TRBJ2-1|-|-
TGTGCCAGCAGCCAATGGCGACAGCAGTTCTTC
CASSQWRQQFF
>TRBV23-1|TRBJ1-1|once|TRBD1
TGCGCCAGCAGTCAATCCAGGGGGCGCGATGAAGCTTTCTTT
CASSQSRGRDEAFF
>TRBV7-8|TRBJ2-3|-|TRBD1
TGTGCCAGCAGCATAGTTTCAAAGACAGGGGGCACAGATACGCAGTATTTT
CASSIVSKTGGTDTQYF
>TRBV30|TRBJ2-3|-|TRBD2
TGTGCCTGGAGACTAGCGGGCACAGATACGCAGTATTTT
CAWRLAGTDTQYF
>TRBV6-5|TRBJ2-3|-|-
TGTGCCAGCAGTTCCCCGAGCAACACAGATACGCAGTATTTT
CASSSPSNTDTQYF
>TRBV29-1|TRBJ2-7|-|TRBD2
TGCAGCGTTAACCTAGCGGGAGGGTCCTACGAGCAGTACTTC
CSVNLAGGSYEQYF
>TRBV6-1|TRBJ2-3|-|-
TGTGCCGGCCTCAGGGTTAGCACAGATACGCAGTATTTT
CAGLRVSTDTQYF
>TRBV10-3|TRBJ1-3|-|-
TGTGCCATCAGTGAAGAGGGTCGGGGAAGGAGTGGAAACACCATATATTTT
CAISEEGRGRSGNTIYF
>TRBV4-3|TRBJ2-3|-|-
TGCGCCAGCAGCCAAGATCAGGGGCCCCCTAGCACAGATACGCAGTATTTT
CASSQDQGPPSTDTQYF
>TRBV7-2|TRBJ2-2|once|TRBD1
TGTGCCAGCAGCTTATTACGAACTCGGGACAGGGTAATGACCGGGGAGCTGTTTTTT
CASSLLRTRDRVMTGELFF
>TRBV28|TRBJ2-7|-|TRBD2
TGTGCCAGCAGGTCCTTGGGACTACCCCACCCCTACGAGCAGTACTTC
CASRSLGLPHPYEQYF
>TRBV29-1|TRBJ2-7|-|-
TGCAGCGTTTACAGGGTTGACGAGCAGTACTTC
CSVYRVDEQYF
>TRBV4-2|TRBJ2-2|-|TRBD1
TGTGCCAGCAGCCCTTTGACAGGGGATCGGCCATATACCGGGGAGCTGTTTTTT
CASSPLTGDRPYTGELFF
>TRBV28|TRBJ2-5|-|-
TGTGCCAGCAGTTCACAGGGAAGACAAGAGACCCAGTACTTC
CASSSQGRQETQYF